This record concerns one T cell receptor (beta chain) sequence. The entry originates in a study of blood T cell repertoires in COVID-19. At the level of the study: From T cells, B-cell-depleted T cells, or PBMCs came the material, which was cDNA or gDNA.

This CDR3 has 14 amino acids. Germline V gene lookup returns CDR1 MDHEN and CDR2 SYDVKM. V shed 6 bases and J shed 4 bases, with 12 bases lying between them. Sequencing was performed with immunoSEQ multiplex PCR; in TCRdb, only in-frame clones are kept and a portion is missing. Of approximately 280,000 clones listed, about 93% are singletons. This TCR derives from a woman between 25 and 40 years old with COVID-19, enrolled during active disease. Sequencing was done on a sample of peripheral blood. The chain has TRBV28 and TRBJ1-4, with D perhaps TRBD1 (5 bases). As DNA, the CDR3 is TGTGCCAGCAGGGGGCCATTGATTAATGAAAAACTGTTTTTT. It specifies CASRGPLINEKLFF. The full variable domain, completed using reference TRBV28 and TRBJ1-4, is DVKVTQSSRYLVKRTGEKVFLECVQDMDHENMFWYRQDPGLGLRLIYFSYDVKMKEKGDIPEGYSVSREKKERFSLILESASTNQTSMYLCASRGPLINEKLFFGSGTQLSVL.